Described below is a single T cell receptor (beta chain) sequence and its context. Its antigen is not identified. This sample is part of a study of cytomegalovirus exposure and HLA in healthy donors. Study-level points and caveats: High specificity and sensitivity for cytomegalovirus status were reported for the classifier. CMV serostatus was the only recorded immune exposure for donors. There were a few CMV-associated chains whose specificity for CMV antigens was confirmed in vitro.

The CDR3 spans 14 residues. The germline V gene has CDR1 SGDLS and CDR2 YYNGEE. V lost 4 bases and J 8 bases, leaving 16 bases between the germline ends. Primers included in the PCR were 60 Vbeta and 13 Jbeta primers. Profiled with immunoSEQ multiplex PCR; TCRdb holds only in-frame clones, not every one. The sample lists approximately 190,000 clones, about 70% seen once, with 1.8% in the top ten. The sample comprised PBMCs. The J gene is TRBJ1-5, the V gene TRBV9; D call uncertain. This clonotype was sampled from a woman in her twenties or thirties in good health and CMV-seronegative. CDR3 region: CASSKYGVGEPQHF. Here the CDR3 DNA reads TGTGCCAGCAGCAAGTACGGGGTAGGAGAGCCCCAGCATTTT.